The text below deals with one TCR beta chain. The antigen it binds to is not known. Base qualities are not recorded, but no much larger clone differs from it by a single base. The immunoSEQ Assay, a bias-controlled multiplex PCR, was used to amplify TCRbeta CDR3 regions from genomic DNA. In the paper's pipeline: The number of nucleated cells in each sample was estimated from the amplification of reference gene primers within the assay. To quantify the absolute abundance of each unique TCRbeta CDR3 rearrangement, sequence reads were collapsed and filtered. Productive Simpson clonality was computed per sample as the square root of Simpson's diversity index over productive rearrangements. TCRdb re-hosts the immuneACCESS table, in-frame sequences only. Its copies lack some clones; in the studies checked, an unresolved V gene accounts for under half of them, and the cause for the rest is not known. V and J calls and clone size are given by that table; D and trimming were obtained from the DNA. This sample lists fewer than 60,000 clones; 80% to 90% were detected once. Under 40% of the sample is held by the ten biggest clonotypes.

One collaborating source in Seattle enrolled patients while the patients were actively infected and followed the patients over time throughout the course of disease. The collaborating institutions used their own protocols to collect whole blood in K2EDTA tubes. For TCRbeta analysis, collaborator samples were shipped as frozen whole blood, as isolated PBMCs, or as DNA extracted from either sample type. From its cysteine to its phenylalanine, the CDR3 spans 16 amino acids. Here the CDR3 DNA is all that survives: 48 bases in frame from base 1. Ends trimmed: V by 2 bases, J by 5 bases; bases unmatched to a gene: 6. Sequences MNHEY (CDR1) and SMNVEV (CDR2) are obtained from the germline V gene (reference sequence). The sample comes from a study of blood T cell repertoires in COVID-19 (dated by TCRdb to 2020 to 2021). About the study as a whole: Samples from collaborators originated in the United States, Italy and Spain and spanned both the acute and convalescent phases of COVID-19. The prospective study material was composed of cDNA or gDNA derived from T cells, B-cell-depleted T cells, or PBMCs. The repertoires were made available in a free public database intended to serve as a resource for research on the immune response to SARS-CoV-2. A de-identified subject ID, COVID-19 status, age in years and sex were almost always included in the sample metadata. Subjects who had been exposed to COVID-19, were actively infected with it, or had recovered from it provided the deeply sampled blood TCRbeta repertoires that made up the dataset. The samples were drawn from the first 160 participants of the ongoing ImmuneRACE study and from roughly 1,300 subjects provided by 6 global collaborators. Where available, HLA class I and class II types were taken from metadata supplied by the sample provider and were not determined by assay-based typing.

What the study reported, not specific to this receptor: The amount of clinical and demographic metadata varied by source and participant and was provided uncurated.

The clonotype was recovered from a man aged 55 to 69 with COVID-19, enrolled during active disease. Specimen: peripheral blood. The rearranged segments are TRBV27 and TRBJ2-5, and TRBD2 matches 12 of the central bases. CDR3 sequence: CASSLRSTSGSETQYF. The base sequence is TGTGCCAGCAGTTTAAGGTCGACTAGCGGGAGTGAGACCCAGTACTTC.